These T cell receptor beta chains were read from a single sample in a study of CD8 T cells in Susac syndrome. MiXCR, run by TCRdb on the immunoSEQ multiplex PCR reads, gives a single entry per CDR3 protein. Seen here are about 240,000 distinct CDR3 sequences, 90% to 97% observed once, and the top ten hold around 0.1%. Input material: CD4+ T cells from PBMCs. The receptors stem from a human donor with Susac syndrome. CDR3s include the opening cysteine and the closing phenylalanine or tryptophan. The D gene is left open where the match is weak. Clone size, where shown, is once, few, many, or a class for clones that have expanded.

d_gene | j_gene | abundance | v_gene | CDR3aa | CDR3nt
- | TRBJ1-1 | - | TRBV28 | CASSSWGVRGWGEAFF | TGTGCCAGCAGTTCTTGGGGCGTGCGGGGATGGGGTGAAGCTTTCTTT
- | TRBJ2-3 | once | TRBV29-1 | CSVDMPDTQYF | TGCAGCGTTGATATGCCAGATACGCAGTATTTT
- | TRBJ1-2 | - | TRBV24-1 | CATSDVDDGYTF | TGTGCCACCAGTGATGTCGATGATGGCTACACCTTC
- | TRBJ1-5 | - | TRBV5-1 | CASSLAGTNQPQHF | TGCGCCAGCAGCTTGGCAGGCACCAATCAGCCCCAGCATTTT
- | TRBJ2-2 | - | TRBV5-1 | CASSLASANTGELFF | TGCGCCAGCAGCTTGGCCTCAGCGAACACCGGGGAGCTGTTTTTT
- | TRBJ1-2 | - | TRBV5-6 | CASSPRRSYGYTF | TGTGCCAGCAGCCCGCGGCGATCGTATGGCTACACCTTC
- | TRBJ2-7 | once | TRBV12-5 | CASTRGANYEQYF | TGTGCTAGTACCCGCGGGGCGAACTACGAGCAGTACTTC
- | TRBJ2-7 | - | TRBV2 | CASSEQGHEQYF | TGTGCCAGCAGTGAACAGGGTCACGAGCAGTACTTC
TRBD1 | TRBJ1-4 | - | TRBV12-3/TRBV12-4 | CASRIQGADEKLFF | TGTGCCAGCAGGATACAGGGGGCAGATGAAAAACTGTTTTTT
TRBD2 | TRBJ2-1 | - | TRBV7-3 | CASSRTSGKNEQFF | TGTGCCAGCAGCCGGACTAGCGGGAAGAATGAGCAGTTCTTC
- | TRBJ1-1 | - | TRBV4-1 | CASSQVWAANTEAFF | TGCGCCAGCAGCCAAGTTTGGGCAGCCAACACTGAAGCTTTCTTT
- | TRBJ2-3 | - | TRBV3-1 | CASSQLLDTQYF | TGTGCCAGCAGCCAACTACTAGATACGCAGTATTTT
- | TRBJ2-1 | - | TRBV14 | CASSQAVEQFF | TGTGCCAGCAGCCAAGCTGTAGAGCAGTTCTTC
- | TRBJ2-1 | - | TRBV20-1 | CNAGKVGSYNEQFF | TGCAATGCTGGAAAGGTAGGGTCCTACAATGAGCAGTTCTTC
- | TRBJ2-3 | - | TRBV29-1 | CSVRRNWADTQYF | TGCAGCGTTCGCAGGAATTGGGCAGATACGCAGTATTTT
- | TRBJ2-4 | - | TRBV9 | CASSVEGHLAKNIQYF | TGTGCCAGCAGCGTAGAGGGACACCTAGCCAAAAACATTCAGTACTTC